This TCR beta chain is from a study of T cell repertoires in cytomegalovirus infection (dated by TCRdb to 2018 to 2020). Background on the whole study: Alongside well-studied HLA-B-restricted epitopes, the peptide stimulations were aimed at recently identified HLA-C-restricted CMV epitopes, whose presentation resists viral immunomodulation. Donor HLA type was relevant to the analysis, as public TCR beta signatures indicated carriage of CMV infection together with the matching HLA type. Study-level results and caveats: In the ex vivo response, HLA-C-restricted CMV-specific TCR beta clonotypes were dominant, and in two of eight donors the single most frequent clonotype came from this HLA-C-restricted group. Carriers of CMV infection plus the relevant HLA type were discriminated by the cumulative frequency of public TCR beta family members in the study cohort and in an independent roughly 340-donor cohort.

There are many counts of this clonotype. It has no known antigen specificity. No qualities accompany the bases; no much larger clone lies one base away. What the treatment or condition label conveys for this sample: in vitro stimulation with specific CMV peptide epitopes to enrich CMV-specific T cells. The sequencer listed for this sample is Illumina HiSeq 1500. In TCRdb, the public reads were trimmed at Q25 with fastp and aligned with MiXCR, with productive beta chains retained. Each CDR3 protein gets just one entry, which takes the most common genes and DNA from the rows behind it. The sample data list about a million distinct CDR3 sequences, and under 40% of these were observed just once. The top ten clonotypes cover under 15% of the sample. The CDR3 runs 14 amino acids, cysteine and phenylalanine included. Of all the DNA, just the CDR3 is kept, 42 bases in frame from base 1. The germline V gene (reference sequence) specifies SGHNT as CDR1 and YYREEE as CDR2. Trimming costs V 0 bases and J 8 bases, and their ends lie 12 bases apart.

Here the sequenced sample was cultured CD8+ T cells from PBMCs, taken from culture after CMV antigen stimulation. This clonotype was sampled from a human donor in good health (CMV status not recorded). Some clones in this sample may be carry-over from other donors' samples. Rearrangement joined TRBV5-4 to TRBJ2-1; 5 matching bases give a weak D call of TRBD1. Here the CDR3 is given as CASSLGRGRDEQFF. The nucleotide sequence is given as TGTGCCAGCAGCTTGGGTAGGGGTCGGGATGAGCAGTTCTTC.